The clone carrying this TCR beta chain occurred once. Random hexamers were used to reverse transcribe an amount of about 0.45 to 1 ug RNA. Coverage of TCR beta CDR3 amplification by immunoSEQ multiplex PCR extended to 54 Vbeta and 13 Jbeta. MiXCR was run by TCRdb on the immunoSEQ multiplex PCR reads, yielding one entry per CDR3 protein. The sample records 55,000 to 85,000 distinct CDR3 sequences, over 95% being singletons. The source of the sample is a study of CD8 T cells in Susac syndrome. The CDR3 spans 15 residues. V was clipped by 3 bases and J by 0 bases; unmatched bases: 7. Per germline, CDR1 GTSNPN and CDR2 SVGIG (reference sequence).

The sample taken for sequencing was CD4+ T cells from PBMCs. The sequence came from a human donor with multiple sclerosis. The genes are TRBV30 and TRBJ2-7; 8 bases agree with TRBD1. The CDR3 spells CAWSRRQGNSYEQYF. CDR3 nucleotide sequence: TGTGCCTGGAGCCGGAGACAGGGGAACTCCTACGAGCAGTACTTC.